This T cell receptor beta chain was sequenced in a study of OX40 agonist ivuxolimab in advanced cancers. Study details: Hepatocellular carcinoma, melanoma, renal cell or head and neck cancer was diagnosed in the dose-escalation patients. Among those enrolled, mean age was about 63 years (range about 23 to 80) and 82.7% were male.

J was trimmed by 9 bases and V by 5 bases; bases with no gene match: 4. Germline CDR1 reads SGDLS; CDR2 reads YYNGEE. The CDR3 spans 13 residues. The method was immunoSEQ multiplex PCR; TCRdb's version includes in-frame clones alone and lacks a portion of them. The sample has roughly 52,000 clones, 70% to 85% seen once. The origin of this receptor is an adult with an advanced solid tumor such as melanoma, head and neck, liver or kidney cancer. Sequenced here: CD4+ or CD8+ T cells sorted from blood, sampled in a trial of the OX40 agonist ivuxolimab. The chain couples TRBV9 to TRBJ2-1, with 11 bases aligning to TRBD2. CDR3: CASSSGGASEQFF. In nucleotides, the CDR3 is TGTGCCAGCAGTAGCGGGGGGGCTAGTGAGCAGTTCTTC.